Included here is one TCR beta chain sequence, with context. What it binds is unknown. The data derive from a study of OX40 agonist ivuxolimab in advanced cancers. Looking at the study overall: Patient treatment consisted of intravenous ivuxolimab administration every 2 weeks at 0.01 to 10 mg/kg.

The repertoire was sequenced with immunoSEQ multiplex PCR; TCRdb's copy has only in-frame clones and lacks some. The repertoire includes roughly 51,000 clones, roughly 90% of them detected once, and about 1.4% sits in the top ten. The CDR3 runs to 17 residues. V lost 0 bases and J lost 1; bases outside the gene matches: 7. Germline V gene sequence: CDR1 SGHDT, CDR2 YYEEEE. Study-wide results and limits: There were, on average, more expanded clones in CD8+ T cells than in CD4+. At doses 0.1 to 3.0 mg/kg, CD4+ and CD8+ clones expanded.

Baseline was the first blood sampling point, followed by cycle 4 day 1 and cycle 7 day 1. This specimen was CD4+ or CD8+ T cells sorted from blood, taken in a trial of the OX40 agonist ivuxolimab. The source of this sequence is an adult with an advanced solid tumor such as melanoma, head and neck, liver or kidney cancer. The chain carries TRBV5-6 and TRBJ1-5; 7 nucleotides line up with TRBD1. CDR3 in DNA: TGTGCCAGCAGCTTGGGCAGGGGGGCAAGGAGCAATCAGCCCCAGCATTTT. It specifies CASSLGRGARSNQPQHF.